These T cell receptor beta chains were read from a single sample in a study of T-cell reconstitution after alpha-beta-depleted transplantation in children. TCRdb reprocessed the PCR reads via MiXCR and lists one record per CDR3 protein. The sample records about 400,000 distinct CDR3 sequences, 20% being singletons. The input for sequencing was PBMCs from the stem cell graft donor, taken from the stem cell graft. The source is a human donor who donated a stem cell graft to a child with acute myeloid leukemia. Each CDR3 is given with its conserved first and last residue. The order of the fields is V gene, J gene, D gene, clone size, CDR3 protein, CDR3 DNA. A D gene is named only where the DNA matches it firmly. The size field is filled for only some rows; it gives once, few, many or a size class.

V gene: TRBV6-5
J gene: TRBJ2-1
D gene: TRBD2
clone size: many
CDR3 protein: CASSYLAGDYNEQFF
CDR3 DNA: TGTGCCAGCAGTTACCTAGCGGGGGATTACAATGAGCAGTTCTTC

V gene: TRBV6-2/TRBV6-3
J gene: TRBJ1-1
D gene: TRBD1
clone size: many
CDR3 protein: CASSLGTGEAFF
CDR3 DNA: TGTGCCAGCAGCCTCGGGACAGGTGAAGCTTTCTTT

V gene: TRBV28
J gene: TRBJ2-1
D gene: TRBD2
clone size: few
CDR3 protein: CATLSGREQFF
CDR3 DNA: TGTGCCACTCTTAGCGGGCGGGAGCAGTTCTTC

V gene: TRBV7-3
J gene: TRBJ2-3
D gene: TRBD1
clone size: many
CDR3 protein: CASSRGTGGGTDTQYF
CDR3 DNA: TGTGCCAGCAGCCGCGGGACAGGGGGTGGTACAGATACGCAGTATTTT

V gene: TRBV29-1
J gene: TRBJ2-7
D gene: NA
clone size: few
CDR3 protein: CSGQDTYEQYF
CDR3 DNA: TGCAGCGGCCAGGACACCTACGAGCAGTACTTC

V gene: TRBV20-1
J gene: TRBJ2-3
D gene: NA
clone size: NA
CDR3 protein: CSARDWQGVDTQYF
CDR3 DNA: TGCAGTGCTAGAGATTGGCAGGGAGTAGATACGCAGTATTTT

V gene: TRBV12-3/TRBV12-4
J gene: TRBJ2-1
D gene: TRBD2
clone size: few
CDR3 protein: CASSPTGLAGGYNEQFF
CDR3 DNA: TGTGCCAGCAGCCCAACCGGACTAGCGGGAGGGTACAATGAGCAGTTCTTC

V gene: TRBV12-3/TRBV12-4
J gene: TRBJ2-5
D gene: NA
clone size: few
CDR3 protein: CASSSWGEAYQETQYF
CDR3 DNA: TGTGCCAGCAGTTCATGGGGGGAGGCGTACCAAGAGACCCAGTACTTC

V gene: TRBV11-1
J gene: TRBJ2-2
D gene: NA
clone size: NA
CDR3 protein: CASSLRGRSGELFF
CDR3 DNA: TGTGCCAGCAGCTTGAGGGGTCGCTCCGGGGAGCTGTTTTTT

V gene: TRBV21-1
J gene: TRBJ1-2
D gene: NA
clone size: NA
CDR3 protein: CASSKGGDRAFPYGYTF
CDR3 DNA: TGTGCCAGCAGCAAAGGTGGGGACAGGGCGTTCCCCTATGGCTACACCTTC

V gene: TRBV7-9
J gene: TRBJ1-6
D gene: TRBD1
clone size: NA
CDR3 protein: CASSSGAGGDSPLHF
CDR3 DNA: TGTGCCAGCAGTTCAGGAGCAGGGGGAGATTCACCCCTCCACTTT

V gene: TRBV20-1
J gene: TRBJ1-2
D gene: TRBD1
clone size: many
CDR3 protein: CSAREPFGTGGWGYTF
CDR3 DNA: TGCAGTGCTAGGGAGCCCTTCGGGACAGGGGGCTGGGGCTACACCTTC

V gene: TRBV21-1
J gene: TRBJ2-7
D gene: NA
clone size: NA
CDR3 protein: CASSIQVRATYEQYF
CDR3 DNA: TGTGCCAGCAGCATCCAGGTCAGGGCCACCTACGAGCAGTACTTC

V gene: TRBV5-1
J gene: TRBJ2-7
D gene: TRBD2
clone size: NA
CDR3 protein: CASSLETSGKGYEQYF
CDR3 DNA: TGCGCCAGCAGCCTGGAGACTAGCGGGAAAGGCTACGAGCAGTACTTC

V gene: TRBV28
J gene: TRBJ2-3
D gene: NA
clone size: NA
CDR3 protein: CASSFMVRTDTQYF
CDR3 DNA: TGTGCCAGCAGTTTCATGGTGCGGACAGATACGCAGTATTTT

V gene: TRBV12-3/TRBV12-4
J gene: TRBJ2-5
D gene: NA
clone size: NA
CDR3 protein: CASGFPETQYF
CDR3 DNA: TGTGCCAGTGGCTTCCCAGAGACCCAGTACTTC

V gene: TRBV2
J gene: TRBJ2-3
D gene: TRBD2
clone size: few
CDR3 protein: CASSPRLAGGPSTDTQYF
CDR3 DNA: TGTGCCAGCAGCCCCAGACTAGCGGGAGGGCCTAGCACAGATACGCAGTATTTT

V gene: TRBV29-1
J gene: TRBJ2-5
D gene: TRBD2
clone size: many
CDR3 protein: CSVQSRTSKETQYF
CDR3 DNA: TGCAGCGTGCAAAGCCGGACTAGCAAAGAGACCCAGTACTTC

V gene: TRBV6-6
J gene: TRBJ2-1
D gene: TRBD2
clone size: NA
CDR3 protein: CASKGTSGNNEQFF
CDR3 DNA: TGTGCCAGCAAAGGGACTAGCGGGAACAATGAGCAGTTCTTC

V gene: TRBV24-1
J gene: TRBJ2-3
D gene: NA
clone size: NA
CDR3 protein: CATSDSGSNTDTQYF
CDR3 DNA: TGTGCCACCAGTGATTCCGGGTCCAACACAGATACGCAGTATTTT

V gene: TRBV20-1
J gene: TRBJ2-7
D gene: NA
clone size: few
CDR3 protein: CSVARDIGYEQYF
CDR3 DNA: TGCAGTGTCGCGCGGGACATAGGATACGAGCAGTACTTC

V gene: TRBV12-3/TRBV12-4
J gene: TRBJ2-1
D gene: TRBD1
clone size: many
CDR3 protein: CASRTGTGVHEQFF
CDR3 DNA: TGTGCCAGCAGAACCGGGACAGGGGTGCATGAGCAGTTCTTC

V gene: TRBV21-1
J gene: TRBJ1-1
D gene: NA
clone size: NA
CDR3 protein: CASSYYRGPRTEAFF
CDR3 DNA: TGTGCCAGCAGTTATTACAGGGGGCCCAGGACTGAAGCTTTCTTT

V gene: TRBV4-1
J gene: TRBJ2-7
D gene: TRBD1
clone size: NA
CDR3 protein: CASSQGQGDWEQYF
CDR3 DNA: TGCGCCAGCAGCCAAGGCCAGGGGGATTGGGAGCAGTACTTC

V gene: TRBV20-1
J gene: TRBJ2-1
D gene: TRBD2
clone size: few
CDR3 protein: CSARGSASGSGSYNEQFF
CDR3 DNA: TGCAGTGCTAGAGGTAGTGCTAGCGGGAGTGGCTCCTACAATGAGCAGTTCTTC

V gene: TRBV12-3/TRBV12-4
J gene: TRBJ2-7
D gene: TRBD1
clone size: NA
CDR3 protein: CASSSTGDRESYEQYF
CDR3 DNA: TGTGCCAGCAGCTCGACGGGTGACAGGGAGTCGTACGAGCAGTACTTC

V gene: TRBV11-1
J gene: TRBJ2-7
D gene: NA
clone size: NA
CDR3 protein: CASSEFPPGASGSYEQYF
CDR3 DNA: TGTGCCAGCAGCGAATTCCCCCCGGGGGCTAGCGGATCCTACGAGCAGTACTTC

V gene: TRBV6-1
J gene: TRBJ1-1
D gene: TRBD1
clone size: many
CDR3 protein: CASKARTGGRVAFF
CDR3 DNA: TGTGCCAGTAAGGCCCGGACAGGGGGCCGGGTAGCTTTCTTT

V gene: TRBV5-6
J gene: TRBJ2-7
D gene: NA
clone size: NA
CDR3 protein: CASSGRVIDEQYF
CDR3 DNA: TGTGCCAGCAGTGGCAGGGTGATTGACGAGCAGTACTTC

V gene: TRBV12-3/TRBV12-4
J gene: TRBJ2-3
D gene: NA
clone size: NA
CDR3 protein: CASRPTGKDTQYF
CDR3 DNA: TGTGCCAGCAGACCCACAGGGAAAGATACGCAGTATTTT

V gene: TRBV24-1
J gene: TRBJ2-5
D gene: NA
clone size: few
CDR3 protein: CATAGQGIETQYF
CDR3 DNA: TGTGCCACCGCCGGCCAGGGGATCGAGACCCAGTACTTC

V gene: TRBV29-1
J gene: TRBJ2-2
D gene: NA
clone size: many
CDR3 protein: CSVGAELAGELFF
CDR3 DNA: TGCAGCGTGGGTGCGGAATTGGCCGGGGAGCTGTTTTTT

V gene: TRBV20-1
J gene: TRBJ1-5
D gene: TRBD1
clone size: NA
CDR3 protein: CSAHRQGGTQPQHF
CDR3 DNA: TGCAGTGCCCATCGACAGGGAGGGACTCAGCCCCAGCATTTT

V gene: TRBV12-3/TRBV12-4
J gene: TRBJ2-1
D gene: NA
clone size: NA
CDR3 protein: CASSQLGAYNEQFF
CDR3 DNA: TGTGCCAGCAGTCAGTTAGGCGCCTACAATGAGCAGTTCTTC

V gene: TRBV12-3/TRBV12-4
J gene: TRBJ2-2
D gene: NA
clone size: NA
CDR3 protein: CASSTLANTGELFF
CDR3 DNA: TGTGCCAGCAGCACACTAGCGAACACCGGGGAGCTGTTTTTT

V gene: TRBV11-2
J gene: TRBJ2-2
D gene: NA
clone size: many
CDR3 protein: CASSPFNTGELFF
CDR3 DNA: TGTGCCAGCAGCCCGTTTAACACCGGGGAGCTGTTTTTT

V gene: TRBV27
J gene: TRBJ2-7
D gene: NA
clone size: few
CDR3 protein: CASSSLGGASYEQYF
CDR3 DNA: TGTGCCAGCAGCAGCCTGGGGGGGGCGTCCTACGAGCAGTACTTC

V gene: TRBV29-1
J gene: TRBJ2-7
D gene: TRBD1
clone size: few
CDR3 protein: CSVPTLGDRGKYEQYF
CDR3 DNA: TGCAGCGTGCCCACTCTAGGGGACAGGGGGAAGTACGAGCAGTACTTC

V gene: TRBV25-1
J gene: TRBJ2-7
D gene: NA
clone size: NA
CDR3 protein: CASTTGYPYEQYF
CDR3 DNA: TGTGCCAGCACTACAGGGTATCCCTACGAGCAGTACTTC

V gene: TRBV12-3/TRBV12-4
J gene: TRBJ1-1
D gene: NA
clone size: NA
CDR3 protein: CASSLRAGTEAFF
CDR3 DNA: TGTGCCAGCAGTTTGCGGGCAGGGACTGAAGCTTTCTTT

V gene: TRBV5-1
J gene: TRBJ2-1
D gene: TRBD1
clone size: few
CDR3 protein: CASSLVGQGASWSYNEQFF
CDR3 DNA: TGCGCCAGCAGCTTGGTTGGTCAGGGGGCATCTTGGTCCTACAATGAGCAGTTCTTC

V gene: TRBV5-1
J gene: TRBJ1-1
D gene: TRBD1
clone size: NA
CDR3 protein: CASSAGTGDTEAFF
CDR3 DNA: TGCGCCAGCAGCGCCGGGACAGGTGACACTGAAGCTTTCTTT

V gene: TRBV5-1
J gene: TRBJ2-7
D gene: TRBD2
clone size: NA
CDR3 protein: CASSLNGRNQFSGRSTYEQYF
CDR3 DNA: TGCGCCAGCAGCTTGAATGGCCGAAACCAGTTTAGCGGGAGGTCGACCTACGAGCAGTACTTC

V gene: TRBV12-3/TRBV12-4
J gene: TRBJ2-7
D gene: TRBD2
clone size: few
CDR3 protein: CASRLRGSSYEQYF
CDR3 DNA: TGTGCCAGCCGACTTCGCGGGAGCTCCTACGAGCAGTACTTC

V gene: TRBV10-3
J gene: TRBJ2-6
D gene: NA
clone size: many
CDR3 protein: CAINNVGANVLTF
CDR3 DNA: TGTGCCATCAATAATGTTGGGGCCAACGTCCTGACTTTC

V gene: TRBV12-3/TRBV12-4
J gene: TRBJ2-7
D gene: NA
clone size: NA
CDR3 protein: CASRTGTFYEQYF
CDR3 DNA: TGTGCCAGCAGAACCGGGACATTCTACGAGCAGTACTTC

V gene: TRBV25-1
J gene: TRBJ2-1
D gene: TRBD1
clone size: NA
CDR3 protein: CASSRSGTGVGEQFF
CDR3 DNA: TGTGCCAGCAGCCGATCCGGGACAGGGGTGGGTGAGCAGTTCTTC

V gene: TRBV12-3/TRBV12-4
J gene: TRBJ2-7
D gene: TRBD2
clone size: many
CDR3 protein: CASSPLLAGGTYEQYF
CDR3 DNA: TGTGCCAGCAGCCCCCTCCTAGCGGGAGGGACCTACGAGCAGTACTTC

V gene: TRBV9
J gene: TRBJ2-1
D gene: TRBD2
clone size: few
CDR3 protein: CASSPSGRTGDEQFF
CDR3 DNA: TGTGCCAGCAGCCCTAGCGGGAGGACGGGGGATGAGCAGTTCTTC